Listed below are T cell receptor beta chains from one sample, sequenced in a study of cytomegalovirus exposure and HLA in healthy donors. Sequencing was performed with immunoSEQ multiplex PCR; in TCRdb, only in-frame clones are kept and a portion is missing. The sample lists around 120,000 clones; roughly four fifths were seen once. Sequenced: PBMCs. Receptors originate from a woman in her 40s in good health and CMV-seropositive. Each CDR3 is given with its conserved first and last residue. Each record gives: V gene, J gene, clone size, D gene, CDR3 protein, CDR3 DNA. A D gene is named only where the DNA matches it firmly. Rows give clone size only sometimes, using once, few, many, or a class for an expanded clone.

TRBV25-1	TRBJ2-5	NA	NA	CASSEWGVETQYF	TGTGCCAGCAGTGAGTGGGGCGTGGAGACCCAGTACTTC
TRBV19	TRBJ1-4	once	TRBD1	CASNDMGQAIATNEKLFF	TGTGCCAGTAATGATATGGGACAGGCAATTGCAACTAATGAAAAACTGTTTTTT
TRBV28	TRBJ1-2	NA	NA	CASSFQGYGYTF	TGTGCCAGCAGTTTCCAGGGTTATGGCTACACCTTC
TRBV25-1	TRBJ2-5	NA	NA	CASSPNTGWGETQYF	TGTGCCAGCAGTCCAAATACAGGGTGGGGTGAGACCCAGTACTTC
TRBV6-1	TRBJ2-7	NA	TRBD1	CASSDRDRGYEQYF	TGTGCCAGCAGTGACAGAGACAGGGGGTACGAGCAGTACTTC
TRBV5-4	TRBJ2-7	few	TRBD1	CASSLGTGRYEQYF	TGTGCCAGCAGCTTGGGGACAGGGCGCTACGAGCAGTACTTC
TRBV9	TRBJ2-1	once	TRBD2	CASSAARGLADNEQFF	TGTGCCAGCAGCGCTGCTCGGGGACTAGCGGACAATGAGCAGTTCTTC
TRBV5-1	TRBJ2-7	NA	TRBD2	CASSLGGRAARHEQYF	TGCGCCAGCAGCTTGGGAGGGAGGGCCGCTCGGCACGAGCAGTACTTC
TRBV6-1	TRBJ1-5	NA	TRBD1	CASSETGPNQPQHF	TGTGCCAGCAGTGAGACAGGGCCGAATCAGCCCCAGCATTTT
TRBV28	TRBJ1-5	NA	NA	CASSLSREDQPQHF	TGTGCCAGCAGTTTATCCAGGGAGGATCAGCCCCAGCATTTT
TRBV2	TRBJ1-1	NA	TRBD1	CASSTPLRQGGTEAFF	TGTGCCAGCAGTACACCACTTCGACAGGGAGGCACTGAAGCTTTCTTT
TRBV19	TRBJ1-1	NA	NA	CASTLTLMNTEAFF	TGTGCCAGTACCCTAACCCTCATGAACACTGAAGCTTTCTTT
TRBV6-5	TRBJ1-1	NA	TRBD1	CASSRDSLTEAFF	TGTGCCAGCAGCCGGGACAGTCTTACTGAAGCTTTCTTT
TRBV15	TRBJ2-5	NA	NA	CATSAGAQETQYF	TGTGCCACCAGCGCAGGGGCCCAAGAGACCCAGTACTTC
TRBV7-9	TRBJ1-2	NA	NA	CASSSTANYGYTF	TGTGCCAGCAGCTCGACAGCTAACTATGGCTACACCTTC
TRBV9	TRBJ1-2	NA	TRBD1	CASSGQGAQMDYGYTF	TGTGCCAGCAGCGGACAGGGGGCCCAGATGGACTATGGCTACACCTTC
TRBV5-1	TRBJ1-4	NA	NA	CARLRGGSDEKLFF	TGCGCCCGACTAAGGGGGGGCAGCGATGAAAAACTGTTTTTT
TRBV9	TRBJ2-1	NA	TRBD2	CASSPRLGSGGQLHNEQFF	TGTGCCAGCAGCCCTCGTTTGGGTAGCGGGGGCCAGTTGCACAATGAGCAGTTCTTC
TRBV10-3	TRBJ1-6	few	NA	CAISEPGLKHNSPLHF	TGTGCCATCAGTGAGCCAGGGTTAAAGCACAATTCACCCCTCCACTTT
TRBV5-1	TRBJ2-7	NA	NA	CASKVSVSYEQYF	TGCGCCAGCAAGGTTAGCGTCTCCTACGAGCAGTACTTC
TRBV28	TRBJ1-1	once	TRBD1	CASRTGGATEAFF	TGTGCCAGCAGAACAGGGGGCGCGACTGAAGCTTTCTTT
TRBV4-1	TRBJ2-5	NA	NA	CASSPEPLTTRGETQYF	TGCGCCAGCAGCCCCGAGCCTCTAACCACTAGAGGGGAGACCCAGTACTTC
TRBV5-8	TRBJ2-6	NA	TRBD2	CASRGGVPSGANVLTF	TGTGCCAGCCGGGGGGGCGTCCCCTCTGGGGCCAACGTCCTGACTTTC
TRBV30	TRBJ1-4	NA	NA	CAWSPLTGEKLFF	TGTGCCTGGAGTCCCCTGACTGGGGAAAAACTGTTTTTT
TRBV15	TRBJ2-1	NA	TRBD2	CATSRDRRAGTSGSYNEQFF	TGTGCCACCAGCAGAGATCGGCGCGCCGGGACTAGCGGGAGTTACAATGAGCAGTTCTTC
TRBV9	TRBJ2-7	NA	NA	CASSVGQDIYYEQYF	TGTGCCAGCAGCGTAGGTCAAGACATATACTACGAGCAGTACTTC
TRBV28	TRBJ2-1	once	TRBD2	CASSSSGRVSHEQFF	TGTGCCAGCAGTTCTAGCGGGAGGGTGAGCCATGAGCAGTTCTTC
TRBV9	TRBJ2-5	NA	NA	CASSPFVGNQETQYF	TGTGCCAGCAGCCCCTTTGTCGGGAACCAAGAGACCCAGTACTTC
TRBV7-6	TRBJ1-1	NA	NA	CASSLEQGKTEAFF	TGTGCCAGCAGCTTAGAACAGGGTAAGACTGAAGCTTTCTTT
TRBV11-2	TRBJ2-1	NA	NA	CASSLILSRDNEQFF	TGTGCCAGCAGCTTAATACTGAGCCGGGACAATGAGCAGTTCTTC
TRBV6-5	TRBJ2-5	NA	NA	CASSYGTQETQYF	TGTGCCAGCAGTTACGGGACTCAAGAGACCCAGTACTTC
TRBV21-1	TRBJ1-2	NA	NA	CASSQGKGAGGYTF	TGTGCCAGCAGCCAGGGGAAGGGGGCGGGTGGCTACACCTTC
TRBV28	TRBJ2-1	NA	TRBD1	CASSLGQASYNEQFF	TGTGCCAGCAGCCTAGGACAGGCGTCCTACAATGAGCAGTTCTTC
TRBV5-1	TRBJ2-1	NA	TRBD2	CASSLGTGGDNEQFF	TGCGCCAGCAGCTTGGGTACGGGGGGGGACAATGAGCAGTTCTTC
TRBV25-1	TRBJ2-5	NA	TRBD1	CASSEYRGPETQYF	TGTGCCAGCAGTGAATACAGGGGGCCGGAGACCCAGTACTTC
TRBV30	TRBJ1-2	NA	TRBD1	CAWTLDRVYGYTF	TGTGCCTGGACCCTTGACAGGGTGTATGGCTACACCTTC
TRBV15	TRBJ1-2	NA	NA	CATSRGLGEDYNGYTF	TGTGCCACCAGCAGAGGTCTGGGGGAGGATTACAATGGCTACACCTTC
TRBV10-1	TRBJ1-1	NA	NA	CASSEHGLGREAFF	TGCGCCAGCAGTGAGCACGGCCTGGGCAGGGAAGCTTTCTTT
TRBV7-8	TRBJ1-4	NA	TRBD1	CASSTRGQGAREKLFF	TGTGCCAGCAGCACCCGGGGACAGGGGGCAAGAGAAAAACTGTTTTTT
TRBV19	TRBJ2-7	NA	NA	CASSITGDSYEQYF	TGTGCCAGTAGTATTACCGGGGATTCCTACGAGCAGTACTTC
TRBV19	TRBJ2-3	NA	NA	CASRFGGTDTQYF	TGTGCCAGTAGATTCGGGGGCACAGATACGCAGTATTTT
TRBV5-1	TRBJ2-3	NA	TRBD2	CASSLEAGNTDTQYF	TGCGCCAGCAGCTTGGAAGCGGGGAACACAGATACGCAGTATTTT
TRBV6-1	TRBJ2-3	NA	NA	CASSVGSLSTDTQYF	TGTGCCAGCAGTGTGGGCAGCCTTAGCACAGATACGCAGTATTTT
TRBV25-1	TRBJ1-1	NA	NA	CASRRDRLNTEAFF	TGTGCCAGCAGAAGAGACAGACTGAACACTGAAGCTTTCTTT
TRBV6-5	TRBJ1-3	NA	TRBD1	CASSRQGDTIYF	TGTGCCAGCAGCCGACAGGGAGACACCATATATTTT
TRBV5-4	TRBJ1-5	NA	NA	CASSLSPGVSNQPQHF	TGTGCCAGCAGCTTGTCCCCGGGAGTTAGCAATCAGCCCCAGCATTTT
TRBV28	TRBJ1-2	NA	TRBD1	CASSFQGVRGYTF	TGTGCCAGCAGTTTTCAGGGGGTAAGGGGCTACACCTTC
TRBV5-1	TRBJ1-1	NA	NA	CASSLGTENTEAFF	TGCGCCAGCAGCTTGGGGACAGAGAACACTGAAGCTTTCTTT
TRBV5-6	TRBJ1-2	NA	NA	CASSLNSQSGYTF	TGTGCCAGCAGCTTGAACAGTCAATCGGGCTACACCTTC
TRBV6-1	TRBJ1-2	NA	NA	CASSESKRGIGRCGYTF	TGTGCCAGCAGTGAATCTAAACGAGGGATCGGGCGATGCGGCTACACCTTC
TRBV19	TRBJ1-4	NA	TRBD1	CASSMGQGSTNEKLFF	TGTGCCAGTAGTATGGGACAGGGGTCTACTAATGAAAAACTGTTTTTT
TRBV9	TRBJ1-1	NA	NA	CASSSDSTEAFF	TGTGCCAGCAGCTCCGACAGCACTGAAGCTTTCTTT
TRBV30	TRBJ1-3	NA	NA	CAWRGPSGNTIYF	TGTGCCTGGAGGGGCCCCTCTGGAAACACCATATATTTT
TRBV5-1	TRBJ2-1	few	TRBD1	CASSTGTGSYNEQFF	TGCGCCAGCAGCACCGGGACAGGGAGCTACAATGAGCAGTTCTTC
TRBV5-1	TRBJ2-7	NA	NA	CASSLGRLELEQYF	TGCGCCAGCAGCTTGGGGAGGTTGGAGCTCGAGCAGTACTTC
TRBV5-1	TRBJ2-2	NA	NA	CASSSGGLVNTGELFF	TGCGCCAGCAGCTCCGGTGGTCTTGTGAACACCGGGGAGCTGTTTTTT
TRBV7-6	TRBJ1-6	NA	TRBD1	CASSPGDRANSPLHF	TGTGCCAGCAGCCCAGGGGACAGGGCCAATTCACCCCTCCACTTT
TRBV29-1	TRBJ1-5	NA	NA	CSVEINSDQPQHF	TGCAGCGTAGAGATCAACTCGGATCAGCCCCAGCATTTT
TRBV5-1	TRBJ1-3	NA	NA	CASSLEPGGGSGNTIYF	TGCGCCAGCAGCTTGGAGCCGGGGGGCGGCTCTGGAAACACCATATATTTT